This TCR beta chain was observed in a study of cytotoxic CD8 clonotypes in ibrutinib-treated CLL. TCRdb's copy holds only in-frame clones and misses some; the assay was immunoSEQ multiplex PCR. This sample has approximately 300,000 clones, with more than 65% found just once. This TCR came from a human donor with chronic lymphocytic leukemia. Sample: PBMCs, taken before ibrutinib treatment.

The CDR3 bases are TGTGCCAGCATCCGGACAGACACAATATACACAGATACGCAGTATTTT. Encoded protein: CASIRTDTIYTDTQYF. This chain joins TRBV5-6 and TRBJ2-3; a weak D match, TRBD1 (6 bases). Trimming stripped 6 bases from V and 2 bases from J, with 19 bases between. The CDR3 is 16 residues long. Germline V CDR1 and CDR2: SGHDT, YYEEEE.